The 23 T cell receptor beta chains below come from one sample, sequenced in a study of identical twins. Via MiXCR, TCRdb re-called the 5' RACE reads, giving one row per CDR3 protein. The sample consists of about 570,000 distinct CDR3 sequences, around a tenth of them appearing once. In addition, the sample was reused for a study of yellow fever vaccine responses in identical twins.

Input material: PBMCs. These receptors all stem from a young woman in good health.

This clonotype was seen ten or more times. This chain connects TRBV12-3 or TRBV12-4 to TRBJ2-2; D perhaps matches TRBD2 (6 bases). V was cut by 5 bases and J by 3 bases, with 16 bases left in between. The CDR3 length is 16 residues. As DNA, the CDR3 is TGTGCCAGCAGTGGCCGGGACTCTGGGGACACCGGGGAGCTGTTTTTT. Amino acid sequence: CASSGRDSGDTGELFF.

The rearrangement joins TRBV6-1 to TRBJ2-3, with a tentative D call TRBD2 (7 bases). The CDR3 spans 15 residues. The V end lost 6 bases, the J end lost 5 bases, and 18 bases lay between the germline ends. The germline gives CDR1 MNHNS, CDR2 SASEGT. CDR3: CASRKGGGLRDTQYF. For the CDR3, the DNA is TGTGCCAGCAGGAAAGGGGGGGGGCTAAGAGATACGCAGTATTTT.

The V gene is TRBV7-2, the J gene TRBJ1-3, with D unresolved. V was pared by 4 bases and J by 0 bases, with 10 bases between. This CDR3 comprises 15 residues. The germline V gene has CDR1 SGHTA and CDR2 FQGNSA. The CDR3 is CASSYLGFSGNTIYF. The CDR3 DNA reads TGTGCCAGCAGCTACTTGGGGTTCTCTGGAAACACCATATATTTT.

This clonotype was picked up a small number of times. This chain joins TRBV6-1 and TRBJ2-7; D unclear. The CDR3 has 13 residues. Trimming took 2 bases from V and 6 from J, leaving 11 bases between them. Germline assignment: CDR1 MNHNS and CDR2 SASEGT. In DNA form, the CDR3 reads TGTGCCAGCAGTGAATTGGGTAGAACCGAGCAGTACTTC. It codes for CASSELGRTEQYF.

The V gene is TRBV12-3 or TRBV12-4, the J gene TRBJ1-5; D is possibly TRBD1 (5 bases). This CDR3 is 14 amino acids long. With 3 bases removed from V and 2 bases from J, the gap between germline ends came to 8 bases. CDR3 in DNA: TGTGCCAGCAGTTTGAGGGACCGCAATCAGCCCCAGCATTTT. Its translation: CASSLRDRNQPQHF.

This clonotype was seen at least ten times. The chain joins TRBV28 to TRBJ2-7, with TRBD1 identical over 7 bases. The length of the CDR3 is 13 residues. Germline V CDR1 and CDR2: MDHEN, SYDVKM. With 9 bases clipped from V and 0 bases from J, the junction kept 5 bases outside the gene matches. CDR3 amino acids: CASQRQGSYEQYF. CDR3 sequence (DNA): TGTGCCAGTCAAAGACAGGGCTCCTACGAGCAGTACTTC.

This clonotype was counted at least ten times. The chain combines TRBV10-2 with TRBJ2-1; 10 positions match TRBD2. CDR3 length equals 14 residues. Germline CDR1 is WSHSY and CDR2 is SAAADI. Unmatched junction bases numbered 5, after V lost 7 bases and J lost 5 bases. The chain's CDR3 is CASMGLAGDNEQFF. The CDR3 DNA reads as TGCGCCAGCATGGGTCTAGCGGGAGACAATGAGCAGTTCTTC.

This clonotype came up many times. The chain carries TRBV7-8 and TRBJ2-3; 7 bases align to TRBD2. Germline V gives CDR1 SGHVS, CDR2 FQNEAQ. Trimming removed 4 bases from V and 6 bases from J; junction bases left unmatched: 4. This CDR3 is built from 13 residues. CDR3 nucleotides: TGTGCCAGCAGCTCCATACTAGCGGATACGCAGTATTTT. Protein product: CASSSILADTQYF.

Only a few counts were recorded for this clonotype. The CDR3 DNA sequence: TGTGCCAGCAGTCACAGGGACAGACTATCTCACGAGCAGTACTTC. Translation gives CASSHRDRLSHEQYF. The V and J genes are TRBV12-3 or TRBV12-4 and TRBJ2-7, with 7 bases identical to TRBD1. This CDR3 contains 15 residues. Germline trimming cut 5 bases from V and 5 bases from J; bases unmatched to any gene: 12.

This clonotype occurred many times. The DNA of the CDR3 is TGTGCCAGCAGCTTGGCCGGACAGAAATTGGACTACACCTTC. Translated, it gives CASSLAGQKLDYTF. V is TRBV7-2 and J is TRBJ1-2; TRBD1 might be the D (6 bases). Between the trimmed V and J ends, which lost 3 bases and 10 bases, there was a span of 18 bases. The CDR3 contains 14 residues. Germline-derived CDR1 and CDR2 are SGHTA and FQGNSA.

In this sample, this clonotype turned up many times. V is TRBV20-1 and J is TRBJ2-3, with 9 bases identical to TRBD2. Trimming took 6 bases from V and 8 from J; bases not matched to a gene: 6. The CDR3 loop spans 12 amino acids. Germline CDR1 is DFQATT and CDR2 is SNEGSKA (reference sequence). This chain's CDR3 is CSANSGGSTQYF. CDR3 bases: TGCAGTGCAAACAGCGGGGGGTCTACGCAGTATTTT.

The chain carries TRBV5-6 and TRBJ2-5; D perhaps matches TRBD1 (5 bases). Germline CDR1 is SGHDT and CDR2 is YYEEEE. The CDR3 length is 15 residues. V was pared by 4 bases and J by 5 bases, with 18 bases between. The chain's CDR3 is CASSRKGSQDETQYF. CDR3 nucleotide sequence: TGTGCCAGCAGCCGGAAGGGGTCTCAGGACGAGACCCAGTACTTC.

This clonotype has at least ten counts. The CDR3 is CASSRPGGSSYEQYF. The CDR3 DNA reads TGTGCCAGCAGTAGACCGGGGGGGAGCTCCTACGAGCAGTACTTC. The rearrangement uses TRBV12-3 or TRBV12-4 and TRBJ2-7, with TRBD2 matching 8 bases. This CDR3 comprises 15 residues. The V and J ends lost 5 bases and 0 bases, in that order; junction bases with no gene match: 6.

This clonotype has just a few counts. The CDR3 bases are TGTGCCAGCAGTTTATATGTCGGCGCGAACACCGGGGAGCTGTTTTTT. Protein: CASSLYVGANTGELFF. The rearrangement links TRBV28 to TRBJ2-2, with D unresolved. The CDR3 has 16 amino acids. V was clipped by 1 base and J by 0 bases, with 9 bases between them. Germline-derived CDR1 and CDR2 are MDHEN and SYDVKM.

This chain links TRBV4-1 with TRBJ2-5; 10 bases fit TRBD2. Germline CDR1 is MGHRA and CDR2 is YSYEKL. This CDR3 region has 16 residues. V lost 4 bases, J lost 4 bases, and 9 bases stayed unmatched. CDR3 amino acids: CASSPYGAGGGETQYF. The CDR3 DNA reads TGCGCCAGCAGCCCTTACGGAGCGGGAGGGGGAGAGACCCAGTACTTC.

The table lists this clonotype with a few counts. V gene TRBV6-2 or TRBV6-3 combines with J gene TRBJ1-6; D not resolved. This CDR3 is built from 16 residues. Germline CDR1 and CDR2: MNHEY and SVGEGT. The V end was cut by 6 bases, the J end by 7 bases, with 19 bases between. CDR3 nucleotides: TGTGCCAGCAGCATCGGAAGGGCAGGATGGAATTCACCCCTCCACTTT. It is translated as CASSIGRAGWNSPLHF.

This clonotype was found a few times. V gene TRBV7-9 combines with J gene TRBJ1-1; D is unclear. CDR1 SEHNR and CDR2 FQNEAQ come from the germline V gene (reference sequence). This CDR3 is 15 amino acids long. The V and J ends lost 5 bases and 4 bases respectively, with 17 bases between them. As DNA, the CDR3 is TGTGCCAGCAGCCCTGTTCGAACAGCGGGCACTGAAGCTTTCTTT. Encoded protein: CASSPVRTAGTEAFF.

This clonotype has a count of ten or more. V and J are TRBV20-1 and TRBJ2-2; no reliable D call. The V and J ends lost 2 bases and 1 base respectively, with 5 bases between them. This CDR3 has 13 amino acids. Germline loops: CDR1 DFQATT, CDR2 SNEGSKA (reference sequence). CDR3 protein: CSARLGNTGELFF. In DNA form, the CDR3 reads TGCAGTGCTAGACTGGGGAACACCGGGGAGCTGTTTTTT.

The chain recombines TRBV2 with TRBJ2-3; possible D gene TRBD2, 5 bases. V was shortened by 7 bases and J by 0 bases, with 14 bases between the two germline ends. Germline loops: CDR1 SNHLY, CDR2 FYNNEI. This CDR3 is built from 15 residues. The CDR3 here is CASNLALPSTDTQYF. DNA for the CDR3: TGTGCCAGCAACCTAGCCTTGCCTAGCACAGATACGCAGTATTTT.

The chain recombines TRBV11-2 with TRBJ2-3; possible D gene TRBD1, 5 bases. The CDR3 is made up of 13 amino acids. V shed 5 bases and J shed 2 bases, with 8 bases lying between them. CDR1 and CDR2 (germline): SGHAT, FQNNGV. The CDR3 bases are TGTGCCAGCAGCATAGGACACACAGATACGCAGTATTTT. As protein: CASSIGHTDTQYF. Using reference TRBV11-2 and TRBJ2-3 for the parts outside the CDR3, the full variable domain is EAGVAQSPRYKIIEKRQSVAFWCNPISGHATLYWYQQILGQGPKLLIQFQNNGVVDDSQLPKDRFSAERLKGVDSTLKIQPAKLEDSAVYLCASSIGHTDTQYFGPGTRLTVL.

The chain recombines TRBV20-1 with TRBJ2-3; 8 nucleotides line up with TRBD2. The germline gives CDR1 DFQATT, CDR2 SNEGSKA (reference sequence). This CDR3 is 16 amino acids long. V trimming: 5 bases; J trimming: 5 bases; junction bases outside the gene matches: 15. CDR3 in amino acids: CSAPKEPGLGKDTQYF. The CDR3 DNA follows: TGCAGTGCTCCAAAAGAGCCGGGACTAGGGAAAGATACGCAGTATTTT.

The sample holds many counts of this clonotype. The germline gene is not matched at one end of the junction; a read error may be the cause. CDR3 coding DNA: TGCGCCAGCAGCCTAGGACTGGCTTACAATGAGCAGTTCTTC. It yields the protein CASSLGLAYNEQFF. The J gene is TRBJ2-1, the V gene TRBV7-2; tentative D call: TRBD2 (5 bases). CDR3 length: 14 amino acids. Germline V gene data show CDR1 as SGHTA and CDR2 as FQGNSA.

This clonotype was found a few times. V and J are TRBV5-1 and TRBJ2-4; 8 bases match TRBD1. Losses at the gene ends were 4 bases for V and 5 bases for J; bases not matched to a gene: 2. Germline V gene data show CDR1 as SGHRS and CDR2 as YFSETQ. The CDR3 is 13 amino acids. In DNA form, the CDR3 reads TGCGCCAGCAGCGCGACAGGGGAAAACATTCAGTACTTC. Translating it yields CASSATGENIQYF.